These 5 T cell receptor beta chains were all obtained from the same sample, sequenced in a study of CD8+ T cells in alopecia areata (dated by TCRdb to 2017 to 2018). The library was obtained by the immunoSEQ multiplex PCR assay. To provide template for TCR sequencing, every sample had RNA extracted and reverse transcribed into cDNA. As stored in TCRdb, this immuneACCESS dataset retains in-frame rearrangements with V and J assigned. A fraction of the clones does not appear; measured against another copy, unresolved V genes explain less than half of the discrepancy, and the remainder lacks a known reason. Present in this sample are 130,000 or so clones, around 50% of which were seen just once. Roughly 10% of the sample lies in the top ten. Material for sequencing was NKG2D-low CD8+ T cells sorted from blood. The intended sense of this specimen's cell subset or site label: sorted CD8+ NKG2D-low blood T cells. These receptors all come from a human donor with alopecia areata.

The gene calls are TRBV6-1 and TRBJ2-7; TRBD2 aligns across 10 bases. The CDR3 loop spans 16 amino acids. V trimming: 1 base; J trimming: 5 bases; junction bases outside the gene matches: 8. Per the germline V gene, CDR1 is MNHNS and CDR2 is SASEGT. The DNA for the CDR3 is TGTGCCAGCAGTGAAGTAGAGGCTAGCGGGGGACACGAGCAGTACTTC. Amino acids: CASSEVEASGGHEQYF.

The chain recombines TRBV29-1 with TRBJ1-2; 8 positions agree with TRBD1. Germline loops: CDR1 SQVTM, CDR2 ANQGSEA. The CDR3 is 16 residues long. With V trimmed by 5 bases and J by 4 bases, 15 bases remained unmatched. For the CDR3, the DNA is TGCAGCGTTCCGGGACAGGACGCTCCCGTCTCCTATGGCTACACCTTC. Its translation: CSVPGQDAPVSYGYTF.

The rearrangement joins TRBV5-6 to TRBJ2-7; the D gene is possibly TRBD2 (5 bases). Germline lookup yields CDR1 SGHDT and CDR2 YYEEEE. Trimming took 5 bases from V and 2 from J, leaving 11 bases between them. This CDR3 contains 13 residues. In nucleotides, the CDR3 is TGTGCCAGCAGTAGCGAGGGTGCCTACGAGCAGTACTTC. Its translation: CASSSEGAYEQYF. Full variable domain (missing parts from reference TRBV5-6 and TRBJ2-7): DAGVTQSPTHLIKTRGQQVTLRCSPKSGHDTVSWYQQALGQGPQFIFQYYEEEERQRGNFPDRFSGHQFPNYSSELNVNALLLGDSALYLCASSSEGAYEQYFGPGTRLTVT.

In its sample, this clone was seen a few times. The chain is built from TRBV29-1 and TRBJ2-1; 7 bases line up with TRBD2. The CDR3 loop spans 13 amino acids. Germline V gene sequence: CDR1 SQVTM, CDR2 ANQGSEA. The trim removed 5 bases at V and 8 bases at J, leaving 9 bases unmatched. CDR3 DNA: TGCAGCGTTATGGGGGAGGGCCATGATGAGCAGTTCTTC. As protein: CSVMGEGHDEQFF.

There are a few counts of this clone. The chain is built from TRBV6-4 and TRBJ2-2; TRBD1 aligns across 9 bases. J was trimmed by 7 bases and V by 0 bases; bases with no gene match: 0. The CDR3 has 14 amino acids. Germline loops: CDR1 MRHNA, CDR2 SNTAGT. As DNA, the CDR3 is TGTGCCAGCAGTGACTCGACAGGGGGCGGGGAGCTGTTTTTT. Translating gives CASSDSTGGGELFF.